Below, 29 T cell receptor beta chains from the same sample are listed, as sequenced in a study of T cell responses to AZD1222 COVID-19 vaccine. TCRdb's table, derived via immunoSEQ multiplex PCR, lists solely in-frame clones and lacks some. The sample holds around 87,000 clones, approximately 90% seen once. The specimen was peripheral blood, collected on day 0 of AZD1222 vaccination. These receptors were obtained from an adult in good health.

The chain links TRBV2 to TRBJ1-3, with a possible D match to TRBD1 (6 bases). The CDR3 is made up of 15 amino acids. CDR1 and CDR2 from the germline V gene are SNHLY and FYNNEI. V lost 7 bases and J lost 2, with 15 bases in between. The DNA for the CDR3 is TGTGCCAGCATCCCCCCGGGGGGCCCTGGAAACACCATATATTTT. Its translation is CASIPPGGPGNTIYF.

The chain employs TRBV19 and TRBJ1-1; 10 bases are a match to TRBD1. The V segment lost 1 base and the J segment 5 bases; nucleotides outside the gene matches: 13. The CDR3 spans 18 residues. The germline V gene has CDR1 LNHDA and CDR2 SQIVND (reference sequence). The CDR3 DNA reads as TGTGCCAGTAGTATAGCTCGGACAGGGGGAAGGTTGACGACTGAAGCTTTCTTT. Protein: CASSIARTGGRLTTEAFF.

As to this clone: One junction end disagrees with the germline gene, perhaps due to a read error. The CDR3 DNA follows: TGTGCCAGCACCTTAAGGGACACTACCTACGAGCAGTACTTC. Translating it yields CASTLRDTTYEQYF. The chain is built from TRBV7-2 and TRBJ2-7, with D possibly matching TRBD1 (6 bases). CDR3 length: 14 residues. Germline assignment: CDR1 SGHTA and CDR2 FQGNSA.

The chain recombines TRBV7-9 with TRBJ1-2, with D uncertain. Germline V gene lookup returns CDR1 SEHNR and CDR2 FQNEAQ (reference sequence). CDR3 length: 15 amino acids. V was clipped by 5 bases and J by 4 bases, with 17 bases between them. The CDR3 protein is CASSPSVYTTYGYTF. CDR3 DNA sequence: TGTGCCAGCAGCCCCTCGGTGTACACGACCTATGGCTACACCTTC.

As for this clone: This sample includes further DNA sequences coding for the same CDR3. The chain uses TRBV7-2 and TRBJ1-3; TRBD1 matches 7 bases. Germline CDR1 SGHTA, CDR2 FQGNSA. After removal of 4 bases from V and 1 base from J, the junction contained 4 bases not matched to a gene. The CDR3 sequence is 15 residues long. The DNA of the CDR3 is TGTGCCAGCAGCTCCAGGACAGGATCTGGAAACACCATATATTTT. Protein product: CASSSRTGSGNTIYF.

The rearrangement joins TRBV18 to TRBJ1-2; TRBD1 matches at 7 bases. V shed 3 bases, J shed 3 bases, and the junction held 1 base outside the gene matches. The CDR3 runs 13 residues. Germline V CDR1 and CDR2: KGHSH, LQKENI. CDR3 in amino acids: CASSPGTDYGYTF. In DNA, the CDR3 is TGTGCCAGCTCACCCGGGACAGACTATGGCTACACCTTC.

The chain links TRBV7-2 to TRBJ2-3; no clear D gene. CDR1 and CDR2 (germline): SGHTA, FQGNSA. V lost 3 bases and J lost 1, with 8 bases in between. The CDR3 consists of 14 residues. The CDR3 nucleotides are TGTGCCAGCAGCTTTTCTGCGGGCACAGATACGCAGTATTTT. Its protein product is CASSFSAGTDTQYF.

CDR3 sequence: CSPPGIINTGELFF. CDR3 nucleotides: TGCTCCCCGCCCGGGATCATCAACACCGGGGAGCTGTTTTTT. The rearrangement links TRBV5-1 to TRBJ2-2; maybe TRBD2 (5 bases). CDR3 length: 14 amino acids. Germline CDR1 and CDR2: SGHRS and YFSETQ.

This clone was recorded a few times. The chain joins TRBV12-5 to TRBJ2-2; no firm D call. V was shortened by 5 bases and J by 7 bases, with 17 bases between the two germline ends. The CDR3 is 15 amino acids. From germline, CDR1 is LGHNT and CDR2 FRNRAP. CDR3 sequence: CASGPSYGWFGELFF. Written as DNA, the CDR3 is TGTGCTAGTGGTCCATCCTACGGGTGGTTCGGGGAGCTGTTTTTT.

This clone appeared once. This chain joins TRBV7-8 and TRBJ1-6, with D possibly TRBD1 on 5 matching bases. V shed 5 bases and J shed 4 bases, with 12 bases lying between them. The CDR3 length is 15 residues. CDR1 and CDR2 (germline): SGHVS, FQNEAQ. The CDR3 DNA sequence: TGTGCCAGCAGCGGGTTTGGGGGTTATAATTCACCCCTCCACTTT. It encodes CASSGFGGYNSPLHF.

The chain uses TRBV9 and TRBJ2-3, with TRBD2 as a possible D gene (5 bases). The CDR3 runs to 17 residues. Trimming took 0 bases from V and 5 from J, leaving 19 bases between them. Germline V gene sequence: CDR1 SGDLS, CDR2 YYNGEE. As DNA, the CDR3 is TGTGCCAGCAGCGTAGGGGTGACGGGGAGCGGTGTAGATACGCAGTATTTT. Its translation is CASSVGVTGSGVDTQYF.

The chain uses TRBV19 and TRBJ1-2, with 8 bases lining up with TRBD1. The CDR3 consists of 14 residues. V shed 7 bases and J 2 bases; nucleotides not matched to a gene: 6. Germline lookup yields CDR1 LNHDA and CDR2 SQIVND (reference sequence). The DNA for the CDR3 is TGTGCCAGTAAGGACAGGGCTGGAAACTATGGCTACACCTTC. Its translation: CASKDRAGNYGYTF.

This chain joins TRBV27 and TRBJ2-1; the match to TRBD1 covers 7 bases. V was clipped by 3 bases and J by 15 bases; unmatched bases: 17. The CDR3 spans 15 residues. From germline, CDR1 is MNHEY and CDR2 SMNVEV (reference sequence). The CDR3 region is CASSFMGQQTNDAFF. CDR3 sequence (DNA): TGTGCCAGCAGTTTCATGGGACAGCAAACCAATGATGCGTTCTTC.

The CDR3 spells CATSRGQGGNTEAFF. CDR3 bases: TGTGCCACCAGCAGGGGACAGGGCGGTAACACTGAAGCTTTCTTT. This chain uses TRBV15 with TRBJ1-1; the match to TRBD1 covers 9 bases. Germline V gene data show CDR1 as LNHNV and CDR2 as YYDKDF (reference sequence). With V trimmed by 3 bases and J by 2 bases, 4 bases remained unmatched. The CDR3 length is 15 residues.

The chain employs TRBV30 and TRBJ1-2; D uncertain. CDR1 and CDR2 from the germline V gene are GTSNPN and SVGIG (reference sequence). The CDR3 is 15 amino acids. Trimming pared 0 bases from V and 2 bases from J, leaving 13 bases between. The CDR3 loop reads CAWSVGLPGNYGYTF. Here the CDR3 DNA reads TGTGCCTGGAGTGTAGGACTGCCTGGCAACTATGGCTACACCTTC.

This chain uses TRBV20-1 with TRBJ1-2; D call uncertain. V was trimmed by 0 bases and J by 1 base, leaving 0 bases between them. From germline, CDR1 is DFQATT and CDR2 SNEGSKA (reference sequence). CDR3 size: 11 residues. CDR3 nucleotide sequence: TGCAGTGCTAGAGATAACTATGGCTACACCTTC. Amino acid sequence: CSARDNYGYTF.

CDR3 bases: TGTGCCAGCAGCAAAGGAGGGGGACCTTTCACAGATACGCAGTATTTT. Translated: CASSKGGGPFTDTQYF. The V and J genes are TRBV21-1 and TRBJ2-3; the DNA was not used to check the table's D call, TRBD1. TRBV21-1 is a documented pseudogene. This CDR3 region has 16 residues.

On this clone: This same CDR3 is encoded by further DNA sequences in the sample. The CDR3 DNA is TGCGCCAGCAGCTTGGCGCCCGGGAATGGCTACACCTTC. Protein: CASSLAPGNGYTF. The rearrangement joins TRBV5-1 to TRBJ1-2, with D unresolved. CDR1 is SGHRS and CDR2 is YFSETQ in the germline V gene. CDR3 length: 13 amino acids. V lost 0 bases, J lost 6 bases, and 9 bases lay in between.

The J gene is TRBJ2-1, the V gene TRBV11-3; D possibly corresponds to TRBD2 (5 bases). V lost 5 bases and J lost 3, with 14 bases in between. The CDR3 has 15 amino acids. CDR1 is SGHNT, CDR2 YENEEA, per germline. CDR3 sequence reads: CASSPSDGDYNEQFF. In DNA form, the CDR3 reads TGTGCCAGCAGCCCATCCGACGGGGACTACAATGAGCAGTTCTTC.

This chain links TRBV7-6 with TRBJ2-1; no clear D. Looked up from germline, CDR1 is SGHVS and CDR2 is FNYEAQ. The CDR3 is made up of 11 amino acids. V was shortened by 2 bases and J by 10 bases, with 6 bases between the two germline ends. CDR3 protein: CASSLWREQFF. CDR3 nucleotide sequence: TGTGCCAGCAGCTTATGGCGCGAGCAGTTCTTC. Variable domain in full (rest from reference TRBV7-6 and TRBJ2-1): GAGVSQSPRYKVTKRGQDVALRCDPISGHVSLYWYRQALGQGPEFLTYFNYEAQQDKSGLPNDRFSAERPEGSISTLTIQRTEQRDSAMYRCASSLWREQFFGPGTRLTVL.

V is TRBV3-1 (or the pseudogene TRBV3-2) and J is TRBJ2-6; the match to TRBD2 covers 11 bases. This CDR3 comprises 18 residues. Germline loops: CDR1 LGHDT, CDR2 YNNKEL (reference sequence). V shed 4 bases, J shed 0 bases, and the junction held 5 bases outside the gene matches. CDR3 protein: CASSPTSGGYSGANVLTF. Here the CDR3 DNA reads TGTGCCAGCAGCCCTACTAGCGGGGGTTACTCTGGGGCCAACGTCCTGACTTTC.

V usage is TRBV7-3 and J usage is TRBJ2-7; TRBD2 matches at 7 bases. The CDR3 consists of 14 residues. V was clipped by 5 bases and J by 0 bases; unmatched bases: 4. Germline lookup yields CDR1 SGHTA and CDR2 FQGTGA. Here the CDR3 reads CASSVGGSSYEQYF. The DNA of the CDR3 is TGTGCCAGCAGCGTCGGGGGGTCCTCCTACGAGCAGTACTTC.

The CDR3 DNA reads TGTGCCAGCAGTACGGACTTAAACCAGACACCCCTCCACTTT. This gives the protein CASSTDLNQTPLHF. The rearrangement joins TRBV2 to TRBJ1-6; D unclear. This CDR3 has 14 residues. The V gene's germline CDR1 is SNHLY and CDR2 FYNNEI. The V end was cut by 5 bases, the J end by 11 bases, with 16 bases between.

The chain uses TRBV5-1 and TRBJ2-3, with D possibly matching TRBD2 (5 bases). Per germline, CDR1 SGHRS and CDR2 YFSETQ. This CDR3 is 14 amino acids long. Trimming removed 0 bases at V and 4 bases at J, with 9 bases between. The CDR3 sequence is CASSLELAPDTQYF. For the CDR3, the DNA is TGCGCCAGCAGCTTGGAGCTAGCCCCAGATACGCAGTATTTT.

The rearrangement joins TRBV10-3 to TRBJ1-5, with unresolved D. V lost 2 bases to trimming and J lost 0 bases, with 11 bases between them. Germline V lookup: CDR1 ENHRY, CDR2 SYGVKD. The length of the CDR3 is 16 residues. The CDR3 loop reads CAISEGRRNSNQPQHF. The CDR3 nucleotides read TGTGCCATCAGTGAGGGTAGAAGGAATAGCAATCAGCCCCAGCATTTT.

The chain carries TRBV5-1 and TRBJ2-5; D possibly matches TRBD1 or TRBD2 (5 bases each). CDR3 length: 14 amino acids. The V gene lost 5 bases and the J gene lost 5 bases, with 16 bases spanning the gap. Looked up from germline, CDR1 is SGHRS and CDR2 is YFSETQ. This CDR3 is CASSTRDPAETQYF. For the CDR3, the DNA is TGCGCCAGCAGTACTCGGGACCCAGCGGAGACCCAGTACTTC.

The chain combines TRBV6-4 with TRBJ2-3; 9 positions match TRBD2. CDR3 size: 14 residues. Trimming took 10 bases from V and 4 from J; bases not matched to a gene: 9. The germline V gene encodes CDR1 MRHNA and CDR2 SNTAGT. CDR3 amino acids: CATKTSGPADTQYF. The CDR3 DNA reads as TGTGCCACCAAGACTAGCGGACCTGCAGATACGCAGTATTTT.

This chain joins TRBV7-9 and TRBJ2-5; D may match TRBD1 or TRBD2 (5 bases each). Trimming pared 11 bases from V and 1 base from J, leaving 17 bases between. CDR1 and CDR2 (germline): SEHNR, FQNEAQ (reference sequence). This CDR3 comprises 14 residues. CDR3 nucleotides: TGTGCCGCTATGGGGGTCCCGGGCCAAGAGACCCAGTACTTC. This translates into CAAMGVPGQETQYF.

This rearrangement joins TRBV21-1 to TRBJ1-5; no check of the table's D call, TRBD1, against the DNA was made. TRBV21-1 is marked as a pseudogene. The length of the CDR3 is 11 residues. The CDR3 region is CASSPQGAQHF. The CDR3 DNA follows: TGTGCCAGCAGCCCCCAGGGGGCCCAGCATTTT.